This TCR beta chain was profiled in a study of CD8+ T cells in alopecia areata. As for the study in general: Administration of oral tofacitinib to treated patients was at 5 to 10 mg twice daily. For 6 to 18 months, tofacitinib was taken, and 6 months off drug followed.

This CDR3 spans 13 amino acids. V was shortened by 1 base and J by 6 bases, with 11 bases between the two germline ends. RNA was extracted and reverse transcribed into cDNA as the sequencing template. TCRdb keeps only in-frame clones here, not all; method: immunoSEQ multiplex PCR. The sample shows 80,000 to 100,000 clones, 40% to 55% of them seen only once. Researchers gathered lesional scalp punch biopsies and peripheral blood from patients with alopecia areata. This TCR was sampled from a human donor with alopecia areata. Material for sequencing was CD4+ T cells sorted from blood. This rearrangement joins TRBV5-7 to TRBJ2-7; D uncertain. TRBV5-7 is classed as an ORF, of uncertain function. CDR3 protein: CASSLSGIREQYF. The CDR3 bases are TGTGCCAGCAGCTTGAGTGGGATACGCGAGCAGTACTTC.